This is a list of T cell receptor beta chains from one sample in a study of cytomegalovirus exposure and HLA in healthy donors. Generated by immunoSEQ multiplex PCR, the TCRdb table keeps only in-frame clones and is missing some. The sample holds roughly 63,000 clones, around 75% seen once. The material sequenced was PBMCs. The source of these receptors is a woman aged 40 to 50 in good health and CMV-seropositive. Each CDR3 is given with its conserved first and last residue. Fields, in order: CDR3 length, clone size, J gene, D gene, V gene, CDR3 DNA, CDR3 protein. D genes are given only for firm matches. Clone size is stated in some rows and not others, as once, few, many or a class when expanded.

13 | - | TRBJ2-3 | TRBD2 | TRBV19 | TGTGCCAGTCGACTAGCGGGGGGAGATACGCAGTATTTT | CASRLAGGDTQYF
18 | once | TRBJ2-7 | - | TRBV28 | TGTGCCAGCAGTTATGGGCAGGTAGGATTCTGGGCCTACTACGAGCAGTACTTC | CASSYGQVGFWAYYEQYF
15 | - | TRBJ2-1 | - | TRBV5-4 | TGTGCCAGCAGCCATCGAACCTACGAATACAATGAGCAGTTCTTC | CASSHRTYEYNEQFF
15 | - | TRBJ2-3 | - | TRBV5-1 | TGCGCCAGCAGCTTCGGTTCTTCGGCGGGGGATACGCAGTATTTT | CASSFGSSAGDTQYF
14 | - | TRBJ2-1 | TRBD2 | TRBV29-1 | TGCAGCGTGAGGACTAGCGGGGGCCCTAATGAGCAGTTCTTC | CSVRTSGGPNEQFF
13 | once | TRBJ2-1 | - | TRBV28 | TGTGCCAGCAGTTTGAACAGACAGGATGAGCAGTTCTTC | CASSLNRQDEQFF
18 | - | TRBJ2-1 | TRBD1 | TRBV18 | TGTGCCAGCTCACGACCAGGGACAGCAAGTAGCTCCTACAATGAGCAGTTCTTC | CASSRPGTASSSYNEQFF
14 | - | TRBJ1-5 | TRBD1 | TRBV27 | TGTGCCAGCAGTTTAACAGGGGGGGAACAGCCCCAGCATTTT | CASSLTGGEQPQHF
13 | - | TRBJ1-4 | - | TRBV11-2 | TGTGCCAGCAGCTTAGCGGGTCAGGGGAAACTGTTTTTT | CASSLAGQGKLFF
16 | few | TRBJ2-6 | TRBD1 | TRBV15 | TGTGCCACCGGGGGGACAGGGATCTCTGGGGCCAACGTCCTGACTTTC | CATGGTGISGANVLTF
13 | - | TRBJ1-2 | TRBD1 | TRBV2 | TGTGCCAGCAGCCGGGGCAGGGGGCAAGGCTACACCTTC | CASSRGRGQGYTF
13 | - | TRBJ2-1 | - | TRBV5-1 | TGCGCCAGCAGCTTTGGCAGCTACAATGAGCAGTTCTTC | CASSFGSYNEQFF
11 | - | TRBJ2-1 | TRBD1 | TRBV20-1 | TGCAGTGCTACTGGACAGGGAGGGCAGTTCTTC | CSATGQGGQFF
14 | - | TRBJ2-1 | TRBD2 | TRBV10-2 | TGCGCCAGCAGAGGAGCGGGGGGGCCACTGGAGCAGTTCTTC | CASRGAGGPLEQFF
17 | - | TRBJ1-3 | - | TRBV5-6 | TGTGCCAGCAGCTTCCCCAGGGGCGCTAGCTCTGGAAACACCATATATTTT | CASSFPRGASSGNTIYF
16 | few | TRBJ1-3 | - | TRBV9 | TGTGCCAGCAGCGCAGGTCAGGCAAGCTCTGGAAACACCATATATTTT | CASSAGQASSGNTIYF
13 | once | TRBJ1-2 | - | TRBV6-1 | TGTGCCAGCAGTGAAGGGGCAGTCTATGGCTACACCTTC | CASSEGAVYGYTF
14 | - | TRBJ2-3 | - | TRBV5-1 | TGCGCCAGCAGCACCGCAACAAGCACAGATACGCAGTATTTT | CASSTATSTDTQYF
11 | - | TRBJ1-2 | - | TRBV19 | TGTGCCAGCGGGGGAGTCTATGGCTACACCTTC | CASGGVYGYTF
13 | - | TRBJ1-2 | - | TRBV2 | TGTGCCAGCAGTTGGACGGGGGACTATGGCTACACCTTC | CASSWTGDYGYTF
15 | once | TRBJ2-1 | TRBD2 | TRBV2 | TGTGCCAGCAGTGTGCTGACTAGCGGGTACAATGAGCAGTTCTTC | CASSVLTSGYNEQFF
14 | - | TRBJ1-4 | - | TRBV5-1 | TGCGCCAGCAGCTCGGTGGCAGGCGGGGAAAAACTGTTTTTT | CASSSVAGGEKLFF
14 | few | TRBJ1-1 | TRBD1 | TRBV5-1 | TGTGCCAGCAGCTTGGGGGGGACAGTCACTGAAGCTTTCTTT | CASSLGGTVTEAFF
12 | - | TRBJ1-2 | - | TRBV7-9 | TGTGCCAGCAGCTTAATGGAGGGCGGCTACACCTTC | CASSLMEGGYTF
13 | - | TRBJ2-1 | TRBD1 | TRBV30 | TGTGCCTGGAGCGGGACAGGCCTCCAAGAGCAGTTCTTC | CAWSGTGLQEQFF
15 | - | TRBJ2-3 | TRBD2 | TRBV27 | TGTGCCAGCAGTTTAGAGCGGGGCGGCACAGATACGCAGTATTTT | CASSLERGGTDTQYF
16 | - | TRBJ2-2 | - | TRBV15 | TGTGCCACCAGCAGAGACCAGGTGATCAACACCGGGGAGCTGTTTTTT | CATSRDQVINTGELFF
18 | - | TRBJ2-1 | TRBD2 | TRBV27 | TGTGCCAGCAGTTTAGAGATAACTAGCGGGGGGCTGAACAATGAGCAGTTCTTC | CASSLEITSGGLNNEQFF
17 | once | TRBJ2-7 | TRBD2 | TRBV11-2 | TGTGCCAGCAGCCGCCGACTAGCGGGTCGATTCACCTACGAGCAGTACTTC | CASSRRLAGRFTYEQYF
13 | - | TRBJ2-5 | TRBD1 | TRBV5-1 | TGCGCCAGCAGCTTTACAGGGGGAGAGACCCAGTACTTC | CASSFTGGETQYF
15 | - | TRBJ2-7 | TRBD2 | TRBV30 | TGTGCCTGGAGTGTACAGCGGGGGGGCAGCTACGAGCAGTACTTC | CAWSVQRGGSYEQYF
17 | - | TRBJ2-3 | TRBD2 | TRBV7-2 | TGTGCCAGCAGCTTAGGACTAGCGGGGGGTAGCACAGATACGCAGTATTTT | CASSLGLAGGSTDTQYF
13 | - | TRBJ2-1 | - | TRBV19 | TGTGCCACCCAGTTGAGAGGCAACAATGAGCAGTTCTTC | CATQLRGNNEQFF
14 | - | TRBJ2-7 | - | TRBV5-1 | TGCGCCAGCAGCTTACAACAGCCGGTCCAAGAGCAGTACTTC | CASSLQQPVQEQYF
14 | - | TRBJ2-5 | TRBD2 | TRBV10-3 | TGTGCCGCCTCAGCGGGGGCAGCACAAGAGACCCAGTACTTC | CAASAGAAQETQYF
16 | - | TRBJ2-7 | TRBD1 | TRBV27 | TGTGCCAGCAGTCCCACCGCGATGACAGGGCCCTACGAGCAGTACTTC | CASSPTAMTGPYEQYF
17 | - | TRBJ1-1 | TRBD1 | TRBV5-1 | TGCGCCAGCAGCCCCAAACTCAAGGGGGCCATGAACACTGAAGCTTTCTTT | CASSPKLKGAMNTEAFF
15 | - | TRBJ1-5 | TRBD1 | TRBV5-8 | TGTGCCAGCAGCAAGGGGACAGGGGGCAATCAGCCCCAGCATTTT | CASSKGTGGNQPQHF
15 | - | TRBJ1-1 | TRBD1 | TRBV25-1 | TGTGCCAGCAGTGCGAACAGGGGGGTTGTCACTGAAGCTTTCTTT | CASSANRGVVTEAFF
14 | - | TRBJ1-6 | - | TRBV19 | TGTGCCAGTAGTATAGCAGGGTTCGACTCACCCCTCCACTTT | CASSIAGFDSPLHF
12 | - | TRBJ2-7 | - | TRBV29-1 | TGCAGCGTTGAATCGGGGTCTCAGGAGCAGTACTTC | CSVESGSQEQYF
13 | - | TRBJ2-3 | TRBD1 | TRBV19 | TGTGCCAGTAAGAGACAGGGTACAGATACGCAGTATTTT | CASKRQGTDTQYF
14 | - | TRBJ1-5 | TRBD1 | TRBV9 | TGTGCCAGCAGCGAACAGGGGGTAGATCAGCCCCAGCATTTT | CASSEQGVDQPQHF
13 | - | TRBJ2-1 | - | TRBV18 | TGTGCCAGCTCCCTCCCGGGTACGGATGAGCAGTTCTTC | CASSLPGTDEQFF
10 | - | TRBJ2-1 | - | TRBV30 | TGTGCCTGGAGTGTAAACTCGCAGTTCTTC | CAWSVNSQFF
14 | - | TRBJ2-7 | - | TRBV6-5 | TGTGCCAGCAGTTACCAAGGGGCATCCTACGAGCAGTACTTC | CASSYQGASYEQYF
13 | - | TRBJ1-1 | - | TRBV5-4 | TGTGCCAGCAGCCGACAGGCCCTCACTGAAGCTTTCTTT | CASSRQALTEAFF
14 | - | TRBJ1-6 | - | TRBV6-1 | TGTGCCAGCAGAAGACAGGAATCTAATTCACCCCTCCACTTT | CASRRQESNSPLHF
13 | - | TRBJ1-1 | - | TRBV18 | TGTGCCAGCTCACGCGGGGGTACCACTGAAGCTTTCTTT | CASSRGGTTEAFF
14 | - | TRBJ1-2 | - | TRBV5-5 | TGTGCCAGCAGCTTGTTACGGGGAGGTGGAGGCTACACCTTC | CASSLLRGGGGYTF
16 | - | TRBJ2-2 | - | TRBV7-2 | TGTGCCAGCAGCTTAGCGCTGACAATTGGTACCGGGGAGCTGTTTTTT | CASSLALTIGTGELFF
14 | - | TRBJ1-2 | - | TRBV7-2 | TGTGCCAGCAGCTTAGAGGAGGGCAGCTATGGCTACACCTTC | CASSLEEGSYGYTF
16 | - | TRBJ2-7 | TRBD1 | TRBV5-4 | TGTGCCAGCAGCTTGGCCGAAACAGGGGACTCCTACGAGCAGTACTTC | CASSLAETGDSYEQYF
13 | once | TRBJ2-3 | TRBD1 | TRBV10-1 | TGCGCCACTGGACAGGCGGGCACAGATACGCAGTATTTT | CATGQAGTDTQYF
15 | once | TRBJ2-7 | TRBD1 | TRBV30 | TGTGCCTGGAGTCGCGGGACAGGGGATACCTACGAGCAGTACTTC | CAWSRGTGDTYEQYF
13 | medium-sized | TRBJ2-7 | TRBD1 | TRBV19 | TGTGCCAGTAGTATAAAAGGGGGCGCCGGGCAGTACTTC | CASSIKGGAGQYF
17 | - | TRBJ2-6 | TRBD1 | TRBV10-3 | TGTGCCATCGCTGCGGACAGGAAGTTCTCTGGGGCCAACGTCCTGACTTTC | CAIAADRKFSGANVLTF
15 | - | TRBJ2-1 | TRBD1 | TRBV7-9 | TGTTCCAGCAGCCACCCTGGGGACAGGGTGGATGAGCAGTTCTTC | CSSSHPGDRVDEQFF
16 | - | TRBJ2-2 | - | TRBV19 | TGTGCCAGTAGTACGGGTCCGTCCGACCCTCATGGGGAGCTGTTTTTT | CASSTGPSDPHGELFF